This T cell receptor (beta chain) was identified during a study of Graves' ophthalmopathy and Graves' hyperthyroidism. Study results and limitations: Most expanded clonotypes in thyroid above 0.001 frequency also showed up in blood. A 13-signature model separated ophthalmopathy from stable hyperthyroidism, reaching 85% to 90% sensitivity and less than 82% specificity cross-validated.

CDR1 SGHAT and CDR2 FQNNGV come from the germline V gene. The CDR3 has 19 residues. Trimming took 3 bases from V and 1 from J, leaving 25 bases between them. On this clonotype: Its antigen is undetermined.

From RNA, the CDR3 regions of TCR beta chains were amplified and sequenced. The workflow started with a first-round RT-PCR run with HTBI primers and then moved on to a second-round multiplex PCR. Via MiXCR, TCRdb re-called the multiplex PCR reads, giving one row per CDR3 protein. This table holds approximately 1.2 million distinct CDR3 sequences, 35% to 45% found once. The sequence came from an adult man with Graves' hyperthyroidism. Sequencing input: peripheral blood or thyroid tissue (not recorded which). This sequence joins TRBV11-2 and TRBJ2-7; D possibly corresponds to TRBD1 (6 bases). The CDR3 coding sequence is TGTGCCAGCAGCTTCCATTGGACTTCACAGGGATATCTATCCTACGAGCAGTACTTC. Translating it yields CASSFHWTSQGYLSYEQYF.